The source of this TCR beta chain is a study of patients and donors after allogeneic stem cell transplantation. Each CDR3 protein is one row after TCRdb ran MiXCR on the RT-PCR reads. The sample includes 800,000 to 1,000,000 distinct CDR3 sequences, approximately 19% of them seen just once. This CDR3 contains 13 residues. V was cut by 3 bases and J by 8 bases, with 13 bases left in between. Germline CDR1 is DFQATT and CDR2 is SNEGSKA (reference sequence). V gene TRBV20-1 combines with J gene TRBJ2-2; D possibly corresponds to TRBD2 (6 bases). The sequence was collected from a human donor who was either an allogeneic HSCT recipient or a stem cell or donor lymphocyte infusion donor (not recorded which). It is not recorded whose cells these are; they may come from a transplant donor. The source material was blood, either unsorted or a sorted T cell fraction (not recorded which). In nucleotides, the CDR3 is TGCAGTGCTAGCGCGGGAAAGGGAGGGGAGCTGTTTTTT. Protein: CSASAGKGGELFF.